A selection of T cell receptor beta chains follows, all from one sample in a study of T cell responses to AZD1222 COVID-19 vaccine. The method was immunoSEQ multiplex PCR; TCRdb's version includes in-frame clones alone and lacks a portion of them. In the table there are approximately 89,000 clones, approximately 90% of which are singletons. Sequencing used peripheral blood, obtained on day 0 of AZD1222 vaccination. Source of these receptors: an adult in good health. Each CDR3 is given with its conserved first and last residue. A D gene is named only where the DNA matches it firmly. Clone size is not always given. Where it is, it says once, few, many or a class for expanded clones.

TRBV14	TRBJ1-6	15	NA	NA	CASSQGGGVYSPLHF	TGTGCCAGCAGCCAAGGCGGCGGGGTTTATTCACCCCTCCACTTT
TRBV28	TRBJ2-7	14	few	NA	CASRWTSSSYEQYF	TGTGCCAGCAGGTGGACATCGAGCTCCTACGAGCAGTACTTC
TRBV5-6	TRBJ2-7	13	NA	NA	CASSRGSAYEQYF	TGTGCCAGCAGCCGGGGTTCGGCGTACGAGCAGTACTTC
TRBV6-5	TRBJ1-4	11	NA	NA	CASRGREKLFF	TGTGCCAGCAGGGGGCGCGAAAAACTGTTTTTT
TRBV29-1	TRBJ1-1	12	NA	NA	CSGGSLITEAFF	TGCAGCGGGGGCTCCTTGATCACTGAAGCTTTCTTT
TRBV30	TRBJ2-5	13	NA	TRBD2	CAWTSGTQETQYF	TGTGCCTGGACTAGCGGGACCCAAGAGACCCAGTACTTC
TRBV10-3	TRBJ1-3	14	NA	NA	CAISDGQAGNTIYF	TGTGCCATCAGTGATGGGCAGGCTGGAAACACCATATATTTT
TRBV2	TRBJ2-5	14	once	TRBD2	CASSKTTSGGTQYF	TGTGCCAGCAGTAAGACGACTAGCGGGGGGACCCAGTACTTC
TRBV5-6	TRBJ1-6	15	NA	NA	CASSLRDTHNSPLHF	TGTGCCAGCAGCCTACGGGACACCCATAATTCACCCCTCCACTTT
TRBV10-1	TRBJ1-3	14	once	NA	CASSAGSSGNTIYF	TGCGCCAGCAGCGCAGGGAGCTCTGGAAACACCATATATTTT
TRBV19	TRBJ1-1	12	NA	NA	CASRAEAAEAFF	TGTGCCAGCCGGGCGGAGGCGGCTGAAGCTTTCTTT
TRBV7-9	TRBJ1-1	12	once	NA	CASTNQWAGAFF	TGTGCCAGCACCAATCAGTGGGCGGGAGCTTTCTTT
TRBV19	TRBJ1-4	15	once	NA	CASSMDTSPNEKLFF	TGTGCCAGTAGTATGGACACTTCCCCTAATGAAAAACTGTTTTTT
TRBV11-2	TRBJ2-1	17	once	TRBD2	CASSLDLAGVVYNEQFF	TGTGCCAGCAGCTTAGATCTAGCGGGGGTGGTCTACAATGAGCAGTTCTTC
TRBV11-3	TRBJ2-7	14	once	NA	CASSLTPEVYEQYF	TGTGCCAGCAGCTTAACTCCCGAGGTCTACGAGCAGTACTTC
TRBV6-5	TRBJ2-1	15	NA	TRBD1	CASSPGTAHYNEQFF	TGTGCCAGCAGTCCCGGGACAGCCCACTACAATGAGCAGTTCTTC
TRBV6-5	TRBJ2-7	14	NA	NA	CASRSALPGYEQYF	TGTGCCAGCAGATCAGCCTTACCCGGGTACGAGCAGTACTTC
TRBV24-1	TRBJ1-1	12	NA	NA	CATSVLNTEAFF	TGTGCCACCAGTGTGTTGAACACTGAAGCTTTCTTT
TRBV12-3/TRBV12-4	TRBJ1-5	11	NA	NA	CASSLSGLQHF	TGTGCCAGCAGTTTATCGGGGCTCCAGCATTTT
TRBV7-9	TRBJ1-4	17	NA	TRBD1	CASSAGQGASSGEKLFF	TGTGCCAGCAGCGCCGGACAGGGGGCGAGTTCGGGTGAAAAACTGTTTTTT
TRBV18	TRBJ2-7	15	NA	NA	CASSPIARPGNEQYF	TGTGCCAGCTCACCCATAGCAAGACCAGGGAACGAGCAGTACTTC
TRBV7-8	TRBJ2-7	15	NA	NA	CASSSRTARSYEQYF	TGTGCCAGCAGCTCAAGGACAGCAAGATCCTACGAGCAGTACTTC
TRBV5-1	TRBJ2-3	12	NA	NA	CASSLSLDTQYF	TGCGCCAGCAGCTTGTCCCTCGATACGCAGTATTTT
TRBV3-1/TRBV3-2	TRBJ1-1	11	NA	NA	CASRDGQEAFF	TGTGCCAGCAGAGACGGACAGGAAGCTTTCTTT
TRBV3-1/TRBV3-2	TRBJ1-3	14	NA	TRBD1	CASRNRQGGNTIYF	TGTGCCAGCAGAAATAGACAGGGGGGAAACACCATATATTTT
TRBV3-1/TRBV3-2	TRBJ1-4	15	NA	NA	CASSLQGTANEKLFF	TGTGCCAGCAGCCTGCAGGGTACGGCTAATGAAAAACTGTTTTTT
TRBV29-1	TRBJ2-1	11	NA	NA	CSVLRLDEQFF	TGCAGCGTTCTACGACTCGATGAGCAGTTCTTC
TRBV30	TRBJ2-1	11	NA	NA	CAWSVLDEQFF	TGTGCCTGGAGTGTACTCGATGAGCAGTTCTTC
TRBV28	TRBJ1-2	12	NA	NA	CASSPYRVGYTF	TGTGCCAGCAGTCCCTACAGGGTCGGCTACACCTTC
TRBV5-1	TRBJ2-7	16	NA	TRBD2	CASSLDPGLGSFEQYF	TGCGCCAGCAGCCTAGATCCGGGACTAGGTTCGTTCGAGCAGTACTTC
TRBV5-6	TRBJ1-6	13	NA	NA	CASSLEWLSPLHF	TGTGCCAGCAGCTTAGAGTGGCTTTCACCCCTCCACTTT
TRBV3-1/TRBV3-2	TRBJ2-3	15	NA	NA	CASSQGLLQADTQYF	TGTGCCAGCAGCCAAGGTCTCTTACAGGCAGATACGCAGTATTTT
TRBV5-1	TRBJ1-6	14	once	NA	CASSLDRADSPLHF	TGCGCCAGCAGCTTGGACAGGGCCGATTCACCCCTCCACTTT
TRBV7-7	TRBJ1-2	17	few	NA	CASSPHPPGTANYGYTF	TGTGCTAGCAGCCCCCACCCCCCCGGGACGGCTAACTATGGCTACACCTTC
TRBV7-2	TRBJ2-7	18	NA	TRBD2	CASSPSLGGVTRTYEQYF	TGTGCCAGCAGCCCGTCATTGGGGGGGGTGACGAGAACCTACGAGCAGTACTTC
TRBV7-9	TRBJ2-3	16	NA	TRBD2	CASSLALGGGEDTQYF	TGTGCCAGCAGCTTAGCGCTCGGCGGGGGGGAGGATACGCAGTATTTT
TRBV7-2	TRBJ1-2	13	NA	TRBD1	CASSTTGGDGYTF	TGTGCCAGCAGCACGACAGGGGGCGATGGCTACACCTTC
TRBV3-1/TRBV3-2	TRBJ1-1	13	NA	NA	CASRRGGGTEAFF	TGTGCCAGCAGGCGGGGGGGAGGCACTGAAGCTTTCTTT
TRBV6-4	TRBJ1-1	11	NA	NA	CAIGKETEAFF	TGTGCCATTGGGAAGGAGACTGAAGCTTTCTTT
TRBV9	TRBJ2-1	15	NA	NA	CASSGLQGGYNEQFF	TGTGCCAGCAGCGGCCTGCAGGGGGGCTACAATGAGCAGTTCTTC
TRBV5-6	TRBJ1-5	16	NA	TRBD1	CASSSGTGSGDQPQHF	TGTGCCAGCAGCTCCGGGACAGGGTCTGGAGATCAGCCCCAGCATTTT
TRBV9	TRBJ1-4	13	NA	NA	CASSPRFDEKLFF	TGTGCCAGCAGCCCAAGGTTTGATGAAAAACTGTTTTTT
TRBV5-1	TRBJ2-3	15	NA	NA	CASSGPGRSTDTQYF	TGCGCCAGCAGCGGTCCGGGACGGAGCACAGATACGCAGTATTTT
TRBV6-9	TRBJ1-3	13	NA	NA	CATPVGSGNTIYF	TGTGCCACTCCGGTGGGGTCTGGAAACACCATATATTTT
TRBV30	TRBJ1-4	11	NA	NA	CAWYSGKKLFF	TGTGCCTGGTATTCAGGGAAAAAACTGTTTTTT
TRBV5-1	TRBJ2-7	13	NA	NA	CASGDPGSYEQYF	TGCGCCAGCGGTGATCCGGGCTCCTACGAGCAGTACTTC
TRBV10-3	TRBJ1-3	14	once	NA	CAISERGAGNTIYF	TGTGCCATCAGTGAGAGGGGCGCCGGAAACACCATATATTTT